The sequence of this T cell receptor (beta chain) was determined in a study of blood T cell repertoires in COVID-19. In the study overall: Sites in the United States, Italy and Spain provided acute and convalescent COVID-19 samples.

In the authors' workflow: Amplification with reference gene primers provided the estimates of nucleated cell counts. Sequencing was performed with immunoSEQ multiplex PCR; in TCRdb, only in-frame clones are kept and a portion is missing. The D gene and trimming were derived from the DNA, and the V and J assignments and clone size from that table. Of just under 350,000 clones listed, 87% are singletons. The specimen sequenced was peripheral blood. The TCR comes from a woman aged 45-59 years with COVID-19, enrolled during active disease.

This CDR3 is CASSLLSTPGTQYF. Here the CDR3 DNA reads TGTGCCAGCAGCCTGCTGTCGACTCCCGGTACGCAGTATTTT. The gene calls are TRBV3-1 (or the pseudogene TRBV3-2) and TRBJ2-3, with unresolved D. The V and J ends lost 4 bases and 8 bases respectively, with 16 bases between them. The length of the CDR3 is 14 residues. Germline CDR1 LGHDT, CDR2 YNNKEL (reference sequence).